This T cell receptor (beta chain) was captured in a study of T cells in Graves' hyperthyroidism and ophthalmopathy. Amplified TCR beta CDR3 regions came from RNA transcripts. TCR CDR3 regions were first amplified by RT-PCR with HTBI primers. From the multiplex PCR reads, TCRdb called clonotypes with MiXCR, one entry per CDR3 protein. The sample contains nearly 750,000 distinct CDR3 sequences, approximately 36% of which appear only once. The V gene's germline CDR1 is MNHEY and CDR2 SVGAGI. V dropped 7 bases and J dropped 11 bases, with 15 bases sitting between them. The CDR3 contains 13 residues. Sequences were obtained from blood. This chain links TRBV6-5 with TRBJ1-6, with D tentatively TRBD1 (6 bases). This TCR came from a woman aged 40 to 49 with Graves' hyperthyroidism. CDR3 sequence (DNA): TGTGCCAGCACCAACCGACAGGCGACACCCCTCCACTTT. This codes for CASTNRQATPLHF.